What follows are 9 T cell receptor beta chains derived from one specimen sequenced in a study of early T cells in non-severe SARS-CoV-2 infection. TCRdb re-called the 5' RACE reads with MiXCR, one entry per CDR3 protein. In the table there are roughly 70,000 distinct CDR3 sequences, around 20% of which are singletons. Sample: whole blood, taken at baseline. The receptors derive from an adult who was a healthcare worker with PCR-confirmed SARS-CoV-2 infection or an uninfected control (not recorded which).

This clonotype was observed a few times. The chain couples TRBV5-1 to TRBJ2-5; TRBD2 is a possible D gene (5 bases). The CDR3 extends over 14 amino acids. CDR1 SGHRS and CDR2 YFSETQ come from the germline V gene. The ends were cut back, 4 bases at V and 4 bases at J, with 14 bases in the middle. CDR3 DNA: TGCGCCAGCAGCGCGGGCCTATCGCCAGAGACCCAGTACTTC. Translating it yields CASSAGLSPETQYF.

This clonotype has only a few counts. The chain couples TRBV29-1 to TRBJ1-5; 8 nucleotides line up with TRBD1. The J segment lost 5 bases and the V segment lost 4 bases, leaving 4 bases of the junction unmatched. The CDR3 is 13 residues long. Germline V lookup: CDR1 SQVTM, CDR2 ANQGSEA. The CDR3 DNA reads TGCAGCGTTGGGGGACAGGCTCATCAGCCCCAGCATTTT. Its protein is CSVGGQAHQPQHF.

V gene TRBV6-6 combines with J gene TRBJ1-3; no clear D. The CDR3 loop spans 16 amino acids. Germline assignment: CDR1 MNHNY and CDR2 SVGAGI (reference sequence). The germline V and J ends were trimmed by 5 bases and 0 bases, with 14 bases remaining between them. The DNA for the CDR3 is TGTGCCAGCAGTCAAGCCCAGCGGATCTCTGGAAACACCATATATTTT. It codes for CASSQAQRISGNTIYF.

A few counts support this clonotype. The V and J genes are TRBV7-3 and TRBJ2-3; 7 positions agree with TRBD2. The CDR3 spans 13 residues. Germline CDR1 is SGHTA and CDR2 is FQGTGA. V shed 8 bases, J shed 5 bases, and the junction held 7 bases outside the gene matches. This CDR3 reads CASSDPGGDTQYF. The CDR3 region has the DNA TGTGCCAGCTCCGATCCGGGGGGAGATACGCAGTATTTT.

The table lists this clonotype with a few counts. The CDR3 DNA reads as TGCAGTGCTAGAGAGGGAGCACAACAAGAGACCCAGTACTTC. Translating it yields CSAREGAQQETQYF. This chain joins TRBV20-1 and TRBJ2-5; possibly TRBD2 for D (5 bases). V lost 0 bases and J 2 bases, leaving 10 bases between the germline ends. The CDR3 spans 14 residues. Germline lookup yields CDR1 DFQATT and CDR2 SNEGSKA (reference sequence).

At least ten counts were recorded for this clonotype. This chain's CDR3 is CASSLEGGNYGYTF. CDR3 bases: TGTGCCAGCAGCTTGGAGGGGGGAAACTATGGCTACACCTTC. The chain combines TRBV5-4 with TRBJ1-2; tentative D call: TRBD1 (6 bases). The CDR3 loop spans 14 amino acids. Trimming shortened V by 0 bases and J by 2 bases, and 8 bases separated the two germline ends. The germline V gene encodes CDR1 SGHNT and CDR2 YYREEE (reference sequence). The full variable domain, with the rest looked up from reference TRBV5-4 and TRBJ1-2, is ETGVTQSPTHLIKTRGQQVTLRCSSQSGHNTVSWYQQALGQGPQFIFQYYREEENGRGNFPPRFSGLQFPNYSSELNVNALELDDSALYLCASSLEGGNYGYTFGSGTRLTVV.

This clonotype showed up just a few times. This chain joins TRBV7-9 and TRBJ2-7; 8 positions agree with TRBD1. J was trimmed by 1 base and V by 3 bases; bases with no gene match: 5. Looked up from germline, CDR1 is SEHNR and CDR2 is FQNEAQ (reference sequence). The CDR3 is 15 amino acids. The CDR3 DNA follows: TGTGCCAGCAGCTTGGGACAGGCCTCTTCCTACGAGCAGTACTTC. It yields the protein CASSLGQASSYEQYF.

The sample holds a few counts of this clonotype. The V call is TRBV5-5, the J call TRBJ2-2; a possible D gene is TRBD1 (5 bases). Germline V gene sequence: CDR1 SGHKS, CDR2 YYEKEE (reference sequence). There are 13 residues in the CDR3. V lost 4 bases and J lost 4, with 8 bases in between. This chain's CDR3 is CASSGRGTGELFF. The CDR3 nucleotides are TGTGCCAGCAGCGGTAGGGGCACCGGGGAGCTGTTTTTT. The whole variable domain, filled in from reference TRBV5-5 and TRBJ2-2, reads DAGVTQSPTHLIKTRGQQVTLRCSPISGHKSVSWYQQVLGQGPQFIFQYYEKEERGRGNFPDRFSARQFPNYSSELNVNALLLGDSALYLCASSGRGTGELFFGEGSRLTVL.

The V call is TRBV6-1, the J call TRBJ2-5; the D gene is possibly TRBD1 (6 bases). The CDR3 sequence is 14 residues long. The ends were cut back, 4 bases at V and 2 bases at J, with 11 bases in the middle. In germline, CDR1 is MNHNS, CDR2 SASEGT. The chain's CDR3 is CASSVWGPQETQYF. The CDR3 DNA reads TGTGCCAGCAGTGTATGGGGGCCACAAGAGACCCAGTACTTC.